This T cell receptor beta chain was observed in a study of early stage breast cancer tumors. Study as a whole: Most invasive tumors, about 80% of the 16, were ER+/PR+/HER2-.

Findings and caveats of the study: Commonly generated sequences made up most enriched TCRB sequences shared between patients. Tumors had about 2.5-fold higher T cell density and higher clonality than adjacent normal breast tissue.

Blood replicates held 0.5 ug DNA, tumor or normal breast roughly 1.5 ug, two each. Data came from immunoSEQ multiplex PCR; TCRdb stores just in-frame clones and leaves some out. The sample shows tens of thousands of clones, about 68% of them seen only once. Regarding this clone: Its antigen is not identified.

The V gene end was trimmed by 7 bases and the J gene end by 6 bases; junction bases not matched to a gene: 8. Germline values: CDR1 MNHNY, CDR2 SVGAGI (reference sequence). The CDR3 spans 14 residues. The receptor comes from a person between 55 and 69 years old with breast cancer. The sample taken for sequencing was blood. This chain uses TRBV6-6 with TRBJ1-5; 8 nucleotides match TRBD1. CDR3 region: CASNDRGSTQPQHF. CDR3 bases: TGTGCCAGCAATGACAGGGGTTCGACTCAGCCCCAGCATTTT.